The source of this T cell receptor beta chain is a study of T cell repertoires in cytomegalovirus infection. One entry per CDR3 protein results from TCRdb running MiXCR on the reads. This sample has 550,000 to 850,000 distinct CDR3 sequences, with about 30% found just once. On this clonotype itself: No antigen is known for it.

The CDR3 runs 17 residues. V shed 0 bases and J shed 0 bases, with 15 bases lying between them. Germline-derived CDR1 and CDR2 are ENHRY and SYGVKD. V is TRBV10-3 and J is TRBJ2-7; a weak D match, TRBD1 (5 bases). This clonotype originated in a human donor in good health (CMV status not recorded). Some clones in this sample may be carry-over from other donors' samples. The material sequenced was cultured PBMCs, taken from culture after CMV antigen stimulation. The CDR3 region is CAISESLVGRSSYEQYF. CDR3 DNA sequence: TGTGCCATCAGTGAGTCCCTTGTGGGGCGAAGCTCCTACGAGCAGTACTTC.